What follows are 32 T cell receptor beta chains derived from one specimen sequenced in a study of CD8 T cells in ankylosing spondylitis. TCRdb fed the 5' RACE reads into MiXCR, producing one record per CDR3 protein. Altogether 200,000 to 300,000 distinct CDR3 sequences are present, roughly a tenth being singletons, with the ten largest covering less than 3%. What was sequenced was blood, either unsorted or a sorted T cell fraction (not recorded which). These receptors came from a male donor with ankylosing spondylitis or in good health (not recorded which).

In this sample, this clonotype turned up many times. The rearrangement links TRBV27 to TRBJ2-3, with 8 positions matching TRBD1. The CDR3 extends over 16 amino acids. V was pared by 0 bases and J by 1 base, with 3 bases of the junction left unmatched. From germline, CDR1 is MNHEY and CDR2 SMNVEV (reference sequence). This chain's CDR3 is CASSLSPGQGTDTQYF. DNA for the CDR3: TGTGCCAGCAGTTTATCTCCGGGACAGGGCACAGATACGCAGTATTTT.

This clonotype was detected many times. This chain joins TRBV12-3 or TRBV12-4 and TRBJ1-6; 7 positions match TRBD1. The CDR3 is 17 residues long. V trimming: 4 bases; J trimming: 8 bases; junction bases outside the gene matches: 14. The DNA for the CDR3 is TGTGCCAGCAGTTCTCACCTTTGGACAGGTGAGGATTCACCCCTCCACTTT. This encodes CASSSHLWTGEDSPLHF.

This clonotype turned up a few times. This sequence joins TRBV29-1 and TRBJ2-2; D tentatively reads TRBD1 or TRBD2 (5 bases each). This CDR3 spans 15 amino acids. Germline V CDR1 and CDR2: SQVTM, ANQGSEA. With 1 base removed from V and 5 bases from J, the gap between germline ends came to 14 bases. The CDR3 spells CSVEGWQGRTGELFF. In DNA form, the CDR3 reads TGCAGCGTTGAAGGATGGCAGGGACGTACCGGGGAGCTGTTTTTT.

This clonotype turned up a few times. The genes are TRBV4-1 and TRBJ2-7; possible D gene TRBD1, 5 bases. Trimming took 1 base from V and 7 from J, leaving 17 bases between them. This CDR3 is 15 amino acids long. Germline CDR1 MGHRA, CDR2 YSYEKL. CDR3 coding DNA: TGCGCCAGCAGCCAAGGGTCGGTTGGGGCTGAGGAGCAGTACTTC. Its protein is CASSQGSVGAEEQYF.

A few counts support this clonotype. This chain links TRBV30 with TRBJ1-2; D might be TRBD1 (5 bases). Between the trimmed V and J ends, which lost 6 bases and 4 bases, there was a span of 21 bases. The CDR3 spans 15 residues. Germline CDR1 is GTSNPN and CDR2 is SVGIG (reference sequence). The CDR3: CACRDVDAGPYGYTF. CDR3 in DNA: TGTGCCTGCCGCGATGTTGACGCGGGGCCCTATGGCTACACCTTC.

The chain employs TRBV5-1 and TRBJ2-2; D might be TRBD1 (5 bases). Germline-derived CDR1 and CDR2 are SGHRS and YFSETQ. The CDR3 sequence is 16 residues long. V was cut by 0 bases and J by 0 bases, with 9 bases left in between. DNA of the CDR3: TGCGCCAGCAGCTTGGAGGACAAATCGAACACCGGGGAGCTGTTTTTT. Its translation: CASSLEDKSNTGELFF.

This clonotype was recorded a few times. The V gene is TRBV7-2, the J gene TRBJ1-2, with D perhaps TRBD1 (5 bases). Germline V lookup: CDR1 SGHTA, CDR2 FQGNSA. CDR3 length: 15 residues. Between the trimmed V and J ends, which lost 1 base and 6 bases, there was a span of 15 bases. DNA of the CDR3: TGTGCCAGCAGCTTAGGGTGGGGCAGCTCCAATGGCTACACCTTC. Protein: CASSLGWGSSNGYTF.

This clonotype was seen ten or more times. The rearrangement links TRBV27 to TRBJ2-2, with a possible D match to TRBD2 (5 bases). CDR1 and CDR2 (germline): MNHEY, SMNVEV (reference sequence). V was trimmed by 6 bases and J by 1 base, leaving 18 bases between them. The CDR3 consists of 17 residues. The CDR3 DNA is TGTGCCAGCAGCCGAGGAGGTGTAGCTTTGAACACCGGGGAGCTGTTTTTT. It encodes CASSRGGVALNTGELFF.

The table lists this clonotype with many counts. The CDR3 DNA reads as TGTGCCAGCAGTTCGGGACGGACATACAATGAGCAGTTCTTC. Translating gives CASSSGRTYNEQFF. The J gene is TRBJ2-1, the V gene TRBV6-5; TRBD1 or TRBD2 may be the D gene (5 bases each). Germline values: CDR1 MNHEY, CDR2 SVGAGI. Trimming left V 4 bases short and J 4 bases short, with 11 bases between. This CDR3 has 14 amino acids.

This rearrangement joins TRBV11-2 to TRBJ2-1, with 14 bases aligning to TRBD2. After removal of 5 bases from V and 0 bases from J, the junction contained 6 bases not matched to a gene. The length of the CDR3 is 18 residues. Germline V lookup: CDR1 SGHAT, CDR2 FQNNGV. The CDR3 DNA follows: TGTGCCAGCAGCCGAGGACTAGCGGGAGGTCCCTCCTACAATGAGCAGTTCTTC. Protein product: CASSRGLAGGPSYNEQFF. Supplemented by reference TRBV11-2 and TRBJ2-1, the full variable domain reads EAGVAQSPRYKIIEKRQSVAFWCNPISGHATLYWYQQILGQGPKLLIQFQNNGVVDDSQLPKDRFSAERLKGVDSTLKIQPAKLEDSAVYLCASSRGLAGGPSYNEQFFGPGTRLTVL.

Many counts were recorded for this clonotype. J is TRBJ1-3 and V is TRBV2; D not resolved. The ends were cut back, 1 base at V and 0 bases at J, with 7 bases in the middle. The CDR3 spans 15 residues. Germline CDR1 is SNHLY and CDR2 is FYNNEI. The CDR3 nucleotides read TGTGCCAGCAGTGAAGGGCAGCTCTCTGGAAACACCATATATTTT. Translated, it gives CASSEGQLSGNTIYF.

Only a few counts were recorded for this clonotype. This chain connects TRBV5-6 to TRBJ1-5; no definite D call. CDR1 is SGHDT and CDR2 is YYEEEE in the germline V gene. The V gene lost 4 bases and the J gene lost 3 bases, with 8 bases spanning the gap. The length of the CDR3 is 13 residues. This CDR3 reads CASSPGFNQPQHF. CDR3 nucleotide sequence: TGTGCCAGCAGCCCGGGTTTCAATCAGCCCCAGCATTTT. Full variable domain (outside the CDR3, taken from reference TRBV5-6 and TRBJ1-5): DAGVTQSPTHLIKTRGQQVTLRCSPKSGHDTVSWYQQALGQGPQFIFQYYEEEERQRGNFPDRFSGHQFPNYSSELNVNALLLGDSALYLCASSPGFNQPQHFGDGTRLSIL.

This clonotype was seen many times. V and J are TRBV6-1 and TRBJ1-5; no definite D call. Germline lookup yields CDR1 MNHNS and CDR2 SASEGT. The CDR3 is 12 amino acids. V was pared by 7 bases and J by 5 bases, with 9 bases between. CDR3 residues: CASKSGYQPQHF. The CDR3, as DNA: TGTGCCAGCAAAAGTGGCTATCAGCCCCAGCATTTT.

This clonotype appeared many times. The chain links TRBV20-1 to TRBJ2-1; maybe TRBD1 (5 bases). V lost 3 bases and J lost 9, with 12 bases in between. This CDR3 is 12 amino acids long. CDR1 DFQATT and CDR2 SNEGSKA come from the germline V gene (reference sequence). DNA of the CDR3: TGCAGTGCTAGGGACACCTTGGGTGAGCAGTTCTTC. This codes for CSARDTLGEQFF.

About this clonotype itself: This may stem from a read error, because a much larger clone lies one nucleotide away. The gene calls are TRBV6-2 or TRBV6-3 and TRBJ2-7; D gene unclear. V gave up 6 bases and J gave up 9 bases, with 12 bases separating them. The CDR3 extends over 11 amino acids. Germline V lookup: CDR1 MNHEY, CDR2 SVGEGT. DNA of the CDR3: TGTGCCAGCAGCCGATTGACCGTGCAGTACTTC. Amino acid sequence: CASSRLTVQYF.

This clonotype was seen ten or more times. The CDR3 loop is CASSWGGGPENTEAFF. As DNA, the CDR3 is TGCGCCAGCAGCTGGGGAGGTGGCCCAGAGAACACTGAAGCTTTCTTT. The chain employs TRBV5-1 and TRBJ1-1; D unresolved. Deletions cut 3 bases from V and 1 base from J, with 16 bases between. The CDR3 covers 16 residues. Germline V gives CDR1 SGHRS, CDR2 YFSETQ.

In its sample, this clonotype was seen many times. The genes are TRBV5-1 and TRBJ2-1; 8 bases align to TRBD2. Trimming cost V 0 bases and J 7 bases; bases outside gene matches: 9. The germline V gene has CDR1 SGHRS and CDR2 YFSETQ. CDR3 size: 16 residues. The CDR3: CASSLASGRVANEQFF. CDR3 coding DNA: TGCGCCAGCAGCTTGGCAAGCGGGAGAGTTGCAAATGAGCAGTTCTTC.

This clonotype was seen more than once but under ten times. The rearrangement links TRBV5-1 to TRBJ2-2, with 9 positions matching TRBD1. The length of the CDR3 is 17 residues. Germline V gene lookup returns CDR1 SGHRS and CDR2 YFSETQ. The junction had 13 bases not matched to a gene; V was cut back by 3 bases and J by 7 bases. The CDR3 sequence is CASSSLGTGGMIGELFF. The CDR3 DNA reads TGCGCCAGCAGCTCCCTAGGCACAGGGGGCATGATCGGGGAGCTGTTTTTT.

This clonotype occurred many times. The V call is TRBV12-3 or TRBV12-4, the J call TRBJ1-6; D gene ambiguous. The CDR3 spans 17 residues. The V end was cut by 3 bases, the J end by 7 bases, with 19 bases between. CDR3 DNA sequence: TGTGCCAGCAGTTTTCGTGGCACCTCTTGGGCGAATTCACCCCTCCACTTT. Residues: CASSFRGTSWANSPLHF.

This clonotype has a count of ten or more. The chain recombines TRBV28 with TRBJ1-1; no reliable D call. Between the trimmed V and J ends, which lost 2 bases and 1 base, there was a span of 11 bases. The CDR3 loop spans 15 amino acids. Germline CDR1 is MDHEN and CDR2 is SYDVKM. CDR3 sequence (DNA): TGTGCCAGCAGTTTAATGAGTCTGACGAACACTGAAGCTTTCTTT. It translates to CASSLMSLTNTEAFF.

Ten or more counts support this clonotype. The CDR3 reads CSVARGGRTTGELFF. The DNA for the CDR3 is TGCAGCGTTGCCCGAGGCGGGAGGACCACCGGGGAGCTGTTTTTT. This chain connects TRBV29-1 to TRBJ2-2; TRBD2 matches 8 bases. This CDR3 has 15 amino acids. The germline gives CDR1 SQVTM, CDR2 ANQGSEA. Trimming took 4 bases from V and 4 from J; bases not matched to a gene: 8.

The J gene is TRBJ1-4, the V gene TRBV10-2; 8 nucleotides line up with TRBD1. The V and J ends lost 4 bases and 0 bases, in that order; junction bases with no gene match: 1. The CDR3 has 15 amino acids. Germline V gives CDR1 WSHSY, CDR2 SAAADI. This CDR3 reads CASSVTGATNEKLFF. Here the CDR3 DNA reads TGCGCCAGCAGTGTGACAGGGGCAACTAATGAAAAACTGTTTTTT.

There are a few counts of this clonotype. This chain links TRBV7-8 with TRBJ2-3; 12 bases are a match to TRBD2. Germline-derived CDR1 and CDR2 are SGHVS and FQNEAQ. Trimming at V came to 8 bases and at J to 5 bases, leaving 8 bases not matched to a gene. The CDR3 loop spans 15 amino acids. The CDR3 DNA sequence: TGTGCCAGCTATCCGGGACTAGCGGGTGGAGATACGCAGTATTTT. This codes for CASYPGLAGGDTQYF.

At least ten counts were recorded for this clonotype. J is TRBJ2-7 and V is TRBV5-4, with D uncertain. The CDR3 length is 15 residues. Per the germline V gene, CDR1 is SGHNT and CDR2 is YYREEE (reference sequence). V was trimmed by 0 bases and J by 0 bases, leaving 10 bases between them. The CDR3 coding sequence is TGTGCCAGCAGCTTGGTCGGGCAGGCCTCCTACGAGCAGTACTTC. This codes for CASSLVGQASYEQYF. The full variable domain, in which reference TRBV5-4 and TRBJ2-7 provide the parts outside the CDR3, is ETGVTQSPTHLIKTRGQQVTLRCSSQSGHNTVSWYQQALGQGPQFIFQYYREEENGRGNFPPRFSGLQFPNYSSELNVNALELDDSALYLCASSLVGQASYEQYFGPGTRLTVT.

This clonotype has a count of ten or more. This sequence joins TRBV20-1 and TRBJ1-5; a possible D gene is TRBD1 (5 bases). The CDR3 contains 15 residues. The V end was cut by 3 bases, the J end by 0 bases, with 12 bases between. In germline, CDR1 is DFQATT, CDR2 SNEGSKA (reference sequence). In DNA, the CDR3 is TGCAGTGCTAGGAGGGGCTCGGATAGCAATCAGCCCCAGCATTTT. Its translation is CSARRGSDSNQPQHF.

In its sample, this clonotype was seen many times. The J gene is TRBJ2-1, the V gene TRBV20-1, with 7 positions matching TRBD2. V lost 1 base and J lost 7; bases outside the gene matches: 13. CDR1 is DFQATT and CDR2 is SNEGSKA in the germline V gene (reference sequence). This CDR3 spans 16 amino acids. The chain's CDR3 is CSARAVAGRGRNEQFF. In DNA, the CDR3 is TGCAGTGCTAGAGCAGTTGCGGGGAGGGGTCGAAATGAGCAGTTCTTC.

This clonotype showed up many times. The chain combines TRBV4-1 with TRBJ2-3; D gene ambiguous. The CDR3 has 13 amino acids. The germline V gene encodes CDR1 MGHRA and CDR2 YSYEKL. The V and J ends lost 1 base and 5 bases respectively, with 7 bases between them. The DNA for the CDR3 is TGCGCCAGCAGCCAAGCAATGTTAGATACGCAGTATTTT. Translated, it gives CASSQAMLDTQYF.

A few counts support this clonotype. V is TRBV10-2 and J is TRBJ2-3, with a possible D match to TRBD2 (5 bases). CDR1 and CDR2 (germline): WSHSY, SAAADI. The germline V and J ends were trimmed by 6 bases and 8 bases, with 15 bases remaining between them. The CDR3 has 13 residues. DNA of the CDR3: TGCGCCAGCAGGGAACGCCGGGAAGGTACGCAGTATTTT. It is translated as CASRERREGTQYF.

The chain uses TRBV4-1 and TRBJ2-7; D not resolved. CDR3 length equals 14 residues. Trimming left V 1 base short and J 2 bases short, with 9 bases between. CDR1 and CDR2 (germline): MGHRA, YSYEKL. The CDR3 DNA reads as TGCGCCAGCAGCCAAGGGTTGCCCGCCTACGAGCAGTACTTC. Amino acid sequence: CASSQGLPAYEQYF.

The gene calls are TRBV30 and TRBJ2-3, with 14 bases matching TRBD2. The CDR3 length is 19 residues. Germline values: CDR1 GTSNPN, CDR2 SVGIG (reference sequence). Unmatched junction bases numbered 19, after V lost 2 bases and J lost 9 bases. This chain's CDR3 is CAWSIGLAGGPSGRGTQYF. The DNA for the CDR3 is TGTGCCTGGAGTATCGGACTAGCGGGGGGCCCTTCGGGGAGGGGCACGCAGTATTTT.

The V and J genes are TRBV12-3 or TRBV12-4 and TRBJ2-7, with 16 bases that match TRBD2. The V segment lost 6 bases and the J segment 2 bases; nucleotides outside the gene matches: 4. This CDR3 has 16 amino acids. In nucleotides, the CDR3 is TGTGCCAGCAGCTCCGGGACTAGCGGGGGGGCCTACGAGCAGTACTTC. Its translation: CASSSGTSGGAYEQYF.

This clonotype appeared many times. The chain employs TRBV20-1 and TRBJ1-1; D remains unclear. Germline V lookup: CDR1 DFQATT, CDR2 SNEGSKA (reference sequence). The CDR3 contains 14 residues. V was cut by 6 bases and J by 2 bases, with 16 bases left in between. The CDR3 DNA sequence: TGCAGTGCCCGAGGGTTGGGTTCCAACACTGAAGCTTTCTTT. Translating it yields CSARGLGSNTEAFF.